This T cell receptor (beta chain) is drawn from a study of blood T cell repertoires in COVID-19. Study information: COVID-19 samples from acute and convalescent phases originated in the United States, Italy and Spain.

Trimming stripped 4 bases from V and 0 bases from J, with 11 bases between. Germline loops: CDR1 SGHRS, CDR2 YFSETQ. The CDR3 has 15 amino acids. Method: immunoSEQ multiplex PCR; TCRdb's copy keeps in-frame clones and lacks some. This sample carries approximately 150,000 clones, under 90% of them seen once, and the ten largest clones take 15% to 20%. This clone was observed once. Sequenced: PBMCs or T cells enriched from blood (not recorded which). This TCR was recovered from a man in his sixties who had recovered from COVID-19. The chain carries TRBV5-1 and TRBJ1-3, with a weak D call TRBD1 (5 bases). CDR3 in amino acids: CASSPGGVSGNTIYF. CDR3 bases: TGCGCCAGCAGCCCCGGGGGGGTCTCTGGAAACACCATATATTTT.